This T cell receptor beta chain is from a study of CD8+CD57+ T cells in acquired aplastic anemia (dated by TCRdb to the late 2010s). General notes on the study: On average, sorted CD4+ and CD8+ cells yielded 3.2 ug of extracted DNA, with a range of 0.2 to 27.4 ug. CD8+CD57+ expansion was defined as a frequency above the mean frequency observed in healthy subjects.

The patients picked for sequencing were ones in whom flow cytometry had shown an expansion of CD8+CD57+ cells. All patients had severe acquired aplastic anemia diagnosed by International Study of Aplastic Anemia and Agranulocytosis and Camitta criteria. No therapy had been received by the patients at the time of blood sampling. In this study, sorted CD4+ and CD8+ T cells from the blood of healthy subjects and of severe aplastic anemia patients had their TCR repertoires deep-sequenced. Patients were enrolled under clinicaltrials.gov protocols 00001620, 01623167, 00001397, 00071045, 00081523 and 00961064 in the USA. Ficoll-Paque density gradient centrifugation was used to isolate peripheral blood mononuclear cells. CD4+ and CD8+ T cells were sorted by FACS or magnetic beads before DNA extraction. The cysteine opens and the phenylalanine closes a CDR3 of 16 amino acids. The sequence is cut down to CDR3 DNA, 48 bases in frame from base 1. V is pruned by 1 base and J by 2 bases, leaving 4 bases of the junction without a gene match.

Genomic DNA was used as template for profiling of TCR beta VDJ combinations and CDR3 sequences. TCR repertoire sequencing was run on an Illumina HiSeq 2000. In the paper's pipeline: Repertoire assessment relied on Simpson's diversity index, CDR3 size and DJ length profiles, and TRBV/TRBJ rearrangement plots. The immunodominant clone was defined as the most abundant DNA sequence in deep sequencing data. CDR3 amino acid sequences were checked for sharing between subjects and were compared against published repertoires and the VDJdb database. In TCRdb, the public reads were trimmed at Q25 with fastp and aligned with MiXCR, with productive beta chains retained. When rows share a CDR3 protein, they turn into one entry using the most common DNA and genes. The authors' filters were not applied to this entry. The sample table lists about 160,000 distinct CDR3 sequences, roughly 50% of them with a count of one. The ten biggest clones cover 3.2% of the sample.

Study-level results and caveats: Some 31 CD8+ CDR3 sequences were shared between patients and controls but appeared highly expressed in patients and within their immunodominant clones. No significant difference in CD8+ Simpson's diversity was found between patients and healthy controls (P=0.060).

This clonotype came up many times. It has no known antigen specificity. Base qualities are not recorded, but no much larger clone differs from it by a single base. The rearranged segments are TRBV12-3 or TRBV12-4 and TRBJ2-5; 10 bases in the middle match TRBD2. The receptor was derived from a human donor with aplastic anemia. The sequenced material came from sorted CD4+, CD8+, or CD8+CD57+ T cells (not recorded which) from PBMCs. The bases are TGTGCCAGCAGTTTAGTAAGCGGGGGGGCTCAAGAGACCCAGTACTTC. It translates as CASSLVSGGAQETQYF.